The source of this TCR beta chain is a study of CD8+CD57+ T cells in acquired aplastic anemia. About the study: CD4+ and CD8+ cells, once sorted, gave DNA averaging roughly 3 ug.

A remark on this clonotype: The antigen is unknown. An end of the junction does not agree with germline; a read error may underlie this.

Study-level findings and limits: Overlap between patients and controls comprised roughly 28 CD8+ CDR3 sequences. Statistical testing detected no significant gap in CD8+ Simpson's diversity between patients and controls.

Patients chosen for sequencing had CD8+CD57+ cells that had expanded, as shown by flow cytometry. All patients were therapy-naive when blood was sampled. Both TCR beta VDJ combination and CDR3 sequence profiling were carried out. Genomic DNA was the template for this profiling. Using its own MiXCR run on the reads, TCRdb lists one record per CDR3 protein. The repertoire has approximately 250,000 distinct CDR3 sequences, approximately 79% of them found once; the top ten carry 42%. The CDR3 spans 14 residues. Germline CDR1 reads SGHDN; CDR2 reads FVKESK. V usage is TRBV14 and J usage is TRBJ2-1; D is ambiguous. The TCR sequence derives from a human donor with aplastic anemia. What was sequenced was sorted CD4+, CD8+, or CD8+CD57+ T cells (not recorded which) from PBMCs. Here the CDR3 DNA reads TGTGCCAGCAGCCATGACGGCAACTACAATGGGCAGTTCTTC. As protein: CASSHDGNYNGQFF.